What follows describes a single TCR beta chain. Its cognate antigen is unknown. The time point denotes: cycle 4 day 1 (C4D1), after less than seven weeks of nivolumab. Relapse was seen in all patients after autologous stem cell transplantation, and brentuximab vedotin exposure was variable. This sample was taken from a study of PD-1 blockade in classical Hodgkin lymphoma. Looking at the study overall: Patients were dosed intravenously with nivolumab at 3 mg/kg every 2 weeks. Notes on the study in general: Possible causes of repertoire differences, disease activity or prior therapy, remain undefined. The study reported lower baseline TCR diversity in newly diagnosed patients than in healthy donors. CD4+ TCR diversity climbed significantly by C4D1, unlike CD8+ TCR diversity.

Germline loops: CDR1 SGDLS, CDR2 YYNGEE. CDR3 length equals 18 residues. V lost 0 bases to trimming and J lost 2 bases; unmatched junction nucleotides: 10. TCRdb's table, derived via immunoSEQ multiplex PCR, lists solely in-frame clones and lacks some. The sample yields some 96,000 clones, 93% seen once. V usage is TRBV9 and J usage is TRBJ1-3; 8 positions agree with TRBD1. The TCR sequence derives from a human donor with classical Hodgkin lymphoma. Here the sequenced sample was peripheral blood mononuclear cells (PBMCs), taken before the fourth cycle of nivolumab. CDR3: CASSVAPPGQATGNTIYF. The CDR3 DNA reads as TGTGCCAGCAGCGTAGCCCCCCCGGGACAGGCTACTGGAAACACCATATATTTT. The full variable domain, with the rest looked up from reference TRBV9 and TRBJ1-3, is DSGVTQTPKHLITATGQRVTLRCSPRSGDLSVYWYQQSLDQGLQFLIQYYNGEERAKGNILERFSAQQFPDLHSELNLSSLELGDSALYFCASSVAPPGQATGNTIYFGEGSWLTVV.